The entry below gives a single T cell receptor (beta chain) sequence along with its context. The antigen is not known. This sample is part of a study of OX40 agonist ivuxolimab in advanced cancers. Overall study: The study treated patients with ivuxolimab, an agonistic anti-OX40 (CD134) antibody.

The method was immunoSEQ multiplex PCR; TCRdb's version includes in-frame clones alone and lacks a portion of them. The table records about 72,000 clones, 75% to 90% of them present only once. Notes on the study in general: The 0.1-3.0 mg/kg partial responders had among the lowest clonal expansion.

Autoimmune disease history or systemic immunosuppression meant exclusion. This sequence was found in an adult with an advanced solid tumor such as melanoma, head and neck, liver or kidney cancer. The material sequenced was CD4+ or CD8+ T cells sorted from blood, taken in a trial of the OX40 agonist ivuxolimab.

CDR3 nucleotide sequence: TGCACCAGCAGCCAAGAACAGGGGGGGAATGAGCAGTTCTTC. It encodes CTSSQEQGGNEQFF. This rearrangement joins TRBV1 to TRBJ2-1; no check of the table's D call, TRBD1, against the DNA was made. TRBV1 is shown as a pseudogene. The CDR3 has 14 residues.